A selection of T cell receptor beta chains follows, all from one sample in a study of a mutant IDH1 vaccine in newly diagnosed glioma. These receptors are not linked to any known antigen. Clones were read by immunoSEQ multiplex PCR, and TCRdb kept only the in-frame ones, dropping some. The sample shows 95,000 to 120,000 clones, 85% to 90% of them seen only once. The input for sequencing was PBMCs, taken from a glioma patient whose treatment included an IDH1 peptide vaccine. The source of these receptors is a woman between 45 and 60 years old with glioma. CDR3s include the opening cysteine and the closing phenylalanine or tryptophan. Each record gives: J gene, V gene, D gene, CDR3 DNA, CDR3 protein. The D gene is left open where the match is weak.

>TRBJ2-7|TRBV12-5|TRBD1
TGTGCTAGTGGCCCGGGGACAGTCTCCTACGAGCAGTACTTC
CASGPGTVSYEQYF
>TRBJ1-2|TRBV7-9|TRBD1
TGTGCCAGCAGCTCAAGTGGACAGGGGGCGAGGGGCTACACCTTC
CASSSSGQGARGYTF
>TRBJ1-1|TRBV5-6|NA
TGTGCCAGCAGCGGGCTGCTAGGCAGGAACACTGAAGCTTTCTTT
CASSGLLGRNTEAFF
>TRBJ2-7|TRBV7-6|NA
TGTGCCAGCAGCCCGCAAGCGTCGGAGCAGTACTTC
CASSPQASEQYF
>TRBJ1-2|TRBV2|NA
TGTGCCAGCAGTGGGCGGATTGCTAACTATGGCTACACCTTC
CASSGRIANYGYTF
>TRBJ2-4|TRBV6-4|TRBD2
TGTGCCAGCAGTGACACCCCGGGGAAGCGGGAGATCTCCAAAAACATTCAGTACTTC
CASSDTPGKREISKNIQYF
>TRBJ2-5|TRBV7-9|TRBD2
TGTGCCAGCAGCTTGGGAGGGGCTGGGGAGACCCAGTACTTC
CASSLGGAGETQYF
>TRBJ1-4|TRBV6-1|TRBD1
TGTGCCAGCAGTGCCCGGACAGGGAATGAAAAACTGTTTTTT
CASSARTGNEKLFF
>TRBJ2-2|TRBV7-9|NA
TGTGCCAGCAGCTTAGCCTGGCTAGAAGGGGCCGGGGAGCTGTTTTTT
CASSLAWLEGAGELFF
>TRBJ2-7|TRBV27|NA
TGTGCCAGCAGTCCCTCCAACTCCTACGAGCAGTACTTC
CASSPSNSYEQYF
>TRBJ1-5|TRBV6-5|NA
TGTGCCAGCAGTGAAGCGACCTTTCAGCCCCAGCATTTT
CASSEATFQPQHF
>TRBJ2-7|TRBV9|NA
TGTGCCAGCAGCGTAGCTACGGGTTTCTCCTACGAGCAGTACTTC
CASSVATGFSYEQYF
>TRBJ2-4|TRBV7-9|NA
TGTGCCAGCAGCTTAGCGGGGCAGGGACACATTCAGTACTTC
CASSLAGQGHIQYF
>TRBJ2-5|TRBV7-9|NA
TGTGCCAGCAGCCGGACCAACAGGGGAGGGGAGACCCAGTACTTC
CASSRTNRGGETQYF
>TRBJ1-2|TRBV6-5|NA
TGTGCCAGCAGTTACGCGCAGCTCTATGGCTACACCTTC
CASSYAQLYGYTF
>TRBJ1-5|TRBV19|TRBD1
TGTGCCAGTAGTATAGATACAGGGACAGCTACTTATCAGCCCCAGCATTTT
CASSIDTGTATYQPQHF
>TRBJ2-1|TRBV28|NA
TGTGCCACCCTATCCGGCCGGGCCCAGTTCTTC
CATLSGRAQFF
>TRBJ2-1|TRBV27|NA
TGTGCCAGTACCGGCCCCCCCGCCCGCTCCTACAATGAGCAGTTCTTC
CASTGPPARSYNEQFF
>TRBJ2-5|TRBV5-1|NA
TGCGCCAGCAGCTTTGGCCCTACAGGGGAGACCCAGTACTTC
CASSFGPTGETQYF
>TRBJ1-2|TRBV9|NA
TGTGCCAGCAGCCCCAACCCGGTACGGGGCTATGGCTACACCTTC
CASSPNPVRGYGYTF
>TRBJ1-1|TRBV5-1|TRBD1
TGCGCCAGCAGCCGACCGGGACAGGGAAGTACTGAAGCTTTCTTT
CASSRPGQGSTEAFF
>TRBJ2-3|TRBV7-8|TRBD2
TGTGCCAGCAGCCGGACTAGCGGTAAAACAGATACGCAGTATTTT
CASSRTSGKTDTQYF